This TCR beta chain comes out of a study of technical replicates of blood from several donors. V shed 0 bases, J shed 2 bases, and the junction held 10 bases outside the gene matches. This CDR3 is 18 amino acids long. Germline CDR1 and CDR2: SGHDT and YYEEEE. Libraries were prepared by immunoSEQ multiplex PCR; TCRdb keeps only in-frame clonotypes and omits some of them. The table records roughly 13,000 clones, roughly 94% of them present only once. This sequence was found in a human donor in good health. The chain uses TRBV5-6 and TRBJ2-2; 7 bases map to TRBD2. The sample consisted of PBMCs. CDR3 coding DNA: TGTGCCAGCAGCTTGGTGCTGACGCTAGCGGAAAACACCGGGGAGCTGTTTTTT. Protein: CASSLVLTLAENTGELFF.